What follows are 10 T cell receptor beta chains derived from one specimen sequenced in a study of cytomegalovirus exposure and HLA in healthy donors. PCR primers comprised 60 Vbeta and 13 Jbeta primers. Assay: immunoSEQ multiplex PCR; the TCRdb copy retains only in-frame clones and omits some. This table holds roughly 120,000 clones, 75% to 90% found once. The sample was PBMCs. The source of these receptors is a man aged 35 to 55 in good health and CMV-seronegative.

J is TRBJ1-3 and V is TRBV4-1; 12 bases fit TRBD1. Germline V gene lookup returns CDR1 MGHRA and CDR2 YSYEKL. The CDR3 is made up of 18 amino acids. V lost 4 bases, J lost 0 bases, and 7 bases stayed unmatched. Here the CDR3 reads CASSPGQGAWGSGNTIYF. The DNA of the CDR3 is TGCGCCAGCAGCCCGGGACAGGGGGCCTGGGGCTCTGGAAACACCATATATTTT.

This clone was observed a few times. The chain recombines TRBV7-2 with TRBJ2-7, with TRBD1 identical over 7 bases. The J segment lost 3 bases and the V segment lost 1 base, leaving 0 bases of the junction unmatched. Germline assignment: CDR1 SGHTA and CDR2 FQGNSA. The CDR3 extends over 13 amino acids. The CDR3 sequence: CASSLDRGYEQYF. CDR3 nucleotide sequence: TGTGCCAGCAGCTTAGACAGGGGCTACGAGCAGTACTTC.

The chain carries TRBV11-1 and TRBJ2-7; 14 bases fit TRBD2. V was clipped by 6 bases and J by 8 bases; unmatched bases: 6. CDR1 SGHAT and CDR2 FQDESV come from the germline V gene (reference sequence). The CDR3 has 14 residues. The CDR3 is CASRPGLAGAKQYF. In nucleotides, the CDR3 is TGTGCCAGCAGGCCGGGACTAGCGGGAGCTAAGCAGTACTTC.

This rearrangement joins TRBV15 to TRBJ2-4, with 14 bases that match TRBD2. After removal of 1 base from V and 7 bases from J, the junction contained 9 bases not matched to a gene. Germline lookup yields CDR1 LNHNV and CDR2 YYDKDF (reference sequence). The CDR3 has 18 residues. In nucleotides, the CDR3 is TGTGCCACCAGCAGAGGTACGGGACTAGCGGGAGAGTTTAACATTCAGTACTTC. It yields the protein CATSRGTGLAGEFNIQYF.

The chain combines TRBV10-3 with TRBJ1-2; 9 bases line up with TRBD1. Germline CDR1 and CDR2: ENHRY and SYGVKD. The CDR3 runs to 14 residues. J gave up 7 bases and V 3 bases, and 6 bases lay outside the gene matches. CDR3 sequence: CAISDSRTGAGYTF. The DNA of the CDR3 is TGTGCCATCAGTGACTCAAGGACAGGGGCTGGCTACACCTTC.

The chain is built from TRBV14 and TRBJ2-3, with 7 bases aligning to TRBD1. V trimming: 1 base; J trimming: 4 bases; junction bases outside the gene matches: 11. The CDR3 is made up of 17 amino acids. Germline V CDR1 and CDR2: SGHDN, FVKESK. DNA for the CDR3: TGTGCCAGCAGCCAAGGGACAGGATCTTTGTTCGCAGATACGCAGTATTTT. Its protein product is CASSQGTGSLFADTQYF.

This rearrangement joins TRBV6-6 to TRBJ2-5; the D gene is possibly TRBD2 (5 bases). This CDR3 spans 15 amino acids. CDR1 and CDR2 (germline): MNHNY, SVGAGI (reference sequence). V was clipped by 7 bases and J by 1 base, with 16 bases between them. CDR3 in DNA: TGTGCCAGCACACTACGGGAACCTAGCCAAGAGACCCAGTACTTC. As protein: CASTLREPSQETQYF.

The chain combines TRBV5-4 with TRBJ2-5; the match to TRBD1 covers 11 bases. This CDR3 region has 15 residues. CDR1 and CDR2 (germline): SGHNT, YYREEE (reference sequence). The ends lost 0 bases at V and 6 bases at J; junction bases unmatched: 4. The CDR3 is CASSLGDRGRKTQYF. The CDR3 DNA reads as TGTGCCAGCAGCTTGGGGGACAGGGGGAGGAAGACCCAGTACTTC.

This chain uses TRBV30 with TRBJ2-7, with D hard to call. The V gene's germline CDR1 is GTSNPN and CDR2 SVGIG (reference sequence). The CDR3 spans 14 residues. The V end was cut by 0 bases, the J end by 4 bases, with 13 bases between. CDR3 sequence reads: CAWSVLVGAYEQYF. The DNA of the CDR3 is TGTGCCTGGAGTGTACTGGTCGGAGCGTACGAGCAGTACTTC.

This sequence joins TRBV5-1 and TRBJ2-5, with D perhaps matching TRBD1 (6 bases). The V end lost 3 bases, the J end lost 3 bases, and 15 bases lay between the germline ends. The germline gives CDR1 SGHRS, CDR2 YFSETQ. The CDR3 covers 15 residues. The CDR3 region is CASSSTGIREETQYF. CDR3 nucleotides: TGCGCCAGCAGCTCTACAGGGATTCGCGAAGAGACCCAGTACTTC.